A single sample gave rise to the 32 T cell receptor beta chains below, sequenced in a study of coeliac disease (dated by TCRdb to 2021 to 2024). Library construction relied on the immunoSEQ multiplex PCR assay. The table was pulled from immuneACCESS by TCRdb, which kept in-frame rearrangements only. Such tables lose some clones; where checked, under half of the loss comes from unresolved V genes, and the rest has no known cause. In all, the sample holds approximately 3,000 clones, and less than 65% of those were seen once. Of the sample, less than 20% is held by the ten largest clones. Material for sequencing was lymphocytes from the gut lamina propria. The cell subset or site label on this specimen signifies: lamina propria cell (LPC) fraction of small intestinal biopsy. The receptors here all came from a woman between 50 and 59 years old without celiac disease.

The rearrangement joins TRBV7-7 to TRBJ2-7, with 11 positions matching TRBD1. The germline gives CDR1 SSHAT, CDR2 FNYEAQ (reference sequence). The CDR3 loop spans 16 amino acids. Germline trimming cut 4 bases from V and 3 bases from J; bases unmatched to any gene: 8. The CDR3 region is CASSSDRDRGFYEQYF. CDR3 coding DNA: TGTGCCAGCAGCTCCGACCGGGACAGGGGGTTCTACGAGCAGTACTTC.

This clone ranks as medium-sized (0.01 to 0.1%). CDR3 nucleotides: TGTGCCAGCAGCTTCGGACTATCTGGAAACACCATATATTTT. As protein: CASSFGLSGNTIYF. V usage is TRBV5-4 and J usage is TRBJ1-3; no firm D call. Germline V CDR1 and CDR2: SGHNT, YYREEE (reference sequence). The CDR3 covers 14 residues. V lost 2 bases and J 1 base, leaving 7 bases between the germline ends.

V is TRBV25-1 and J is TRBJ2-7; no clear D gene. The germline V gene has CDR1 MGHDK and CDR2 SYGVNS. The CDR3 covers 12 residues. Between the trimmed V and J ends, which lost 0 bases and 2 bases, there was a span of 2 bases. The chain's CDR3 is CASSEYTYEQYF. Here the CDR3 DNA reads TGTGCCAGCAGTGAATACACCTACGAGCAGTACTTC.

J is TRBJ2-7 and V is TRBV5-1, with TRBD1 matching over 10 bases. The CDR3 is 18 residues long. Unmatched junction bases numbered 14, after V lost 0 bases and J lost 5 bases. Germline CDR1 reads SGHRS; CDR2 reads YFSETQ. CDR3 amino acids: CASSLVGLRDRGYHEQYF. The CDR3 coding sequence is TGCGCCAGCAGCTTGGTAGGTCTCCGGGACAGGGGTTACCACGAGCAGTACTTC.

J is TRBJ2-5 and V is TRBV6-1; TRBD1 agrees at 7 bases. Judging by the DNA end, TRBJ2-7 fits better; the J call may be wrong. CDR3 length equals 15 residues. Germline CDR1 MNHNS, CDR2 SASEGT. The DNA of the CDR3 is TGTGCCAGCAGTTTAAGACAGGGTGGGCTATACGAGCAGTACTTC. This codes for CASSLRQGGLYEQYF.

By share of the sample, this clone is large. The J gene is TRBJ1-1, the V gene TRBV5-1; D is uncertain. The CDR3 sequence is 15 residues long. CDR1 and CDR2 (germline): SGHRS, YFSETQ. The germline V and J ends were trimmed by 1 base and 0 bases, with 10 bases remaining between them. CDR3 DNA sequence: TGCGCCAGCAGCTTGTTGTCCGGTATGAACACTGAAGCTTTCTTT. It specifies CASSLLSGMNTEAFF.

The chain carries TRBV7-6 and TRBJ2-5, with 8 positions matching TRBD2. The CDR3 covers 16 residues. With 0 bases clipped from V and 4 bases from J, the junction kept 7 bases outside the gene matches. The germline V gene has CDR1 SGHVS and CDR2 FNYEAQ. DNA for the CDR3: TGTGCCAGCAGCTTAGCAGCCGGGGGGGCCTCAGAGACCCAGTACTTC. Translated, it gives CASSLAAGGASETQYF.

The table lists this clone with a count of one. The CDR3 nucleotides read TGTGCCAGTAGCCCCGAGGGCTACGAGCAGTACTTC. Its translation is CASSPEGYEQYF. The rearrangement joins TRBV19 to TRBJ2-7, with D possibly matching TRBD2 (5 bases). V was pared by 6 bases and J by 3 bases, with 9 bases between. The germline gives CDR1 LNHDA, CDR2 SQIVND (reference sequence). The CDR3 runs 12 residues. Supplemented by reference TRBV19 and TRBJ2-7, the full variable domain reads DGGITQSPKYLFRKEGQNVTLSCEQNLNHDAMYWYRQDPGQGLRLIYYSQIVNDFQKGDIAEGYSVSREKKESFPLTVTSAQKNPTAFYLCASSPEGYEQYFGPGTRLTVT.

This clone turned up a few times. Sequence at one end of the junction differs from germline and may be a read error. The V call is TRBV4-2, the J call TRBJ2-2; tentative D call: TRBD2 (5 bases). From germline, CDR1 is LGHNA and CDR2 YNFKEQ. This CDR3 is built from 17 residues. The CDR3 DNA sequence: TGTGCCAGCAGCCAAGATCTAGGGAGCCCGAACGCCGGGGAGCTGTTTTTT. Protein product: CASSQDLGSPNAGELFF.

This clone has more than one count but fewer than ten. This chain links TRBV11-2 with TRBJ2-7; 9 positions match TRBD1. The CDR3 length is 18 residues. Germline V gives CDR1 SGHAT, CDR2 FQNNGV. The V and J ends lost 5 bases and 2 bases, in that order; junction bases with no gene match: 16. As DNA, the CDR3 is TGTGCCAGCAGCACTTACGACAGGGGGTTTAGTACCCCCTACGAGCAGTACTTC. It translates to CASSTYDRGFSTPYEQYF.

The V call is TRBV5-1, the J call TRBJ2-7, with 9 bases that match TRBD1. From germline, CDR1 is SGHRS and CDR2 YFSETQ. The CDR3 totals 16 residues. Germline trimming cut 0 bases from V and 2 bases from J; bases unmatched to any gene: 6. In nucleotides, the CDR3 is TGCGCCAGCAGCTTGGGTAGGCGACAGGGGGCCTACGAGCAGTACTTC. This codes for CASSLGRRQGAYEQYF.

The CDR3 reads CASKGTDLEKLFF. CDR3 coding DNA: TGTGCCAGCAAGGGGACAGACCTTGAAAAACTGTTTTTT. This sequence joins TRBV7-9 and TRBJ1-4; 7 bases align to TRBD1. The CDR3 length is 13 residues. CDR1 and CDR2 from the germline V gene are SEHNR and FQNEAQ (reference sequence). V trimming: 7 bases; J trimming: 7 bases; junction bases outside the gene matches: 6.

The chain has TRBV19 and TRBJ1-1, with D tentatively TRBD1 (5 bases). This CDR3 has 16 residues. CDR1 is LNHDA, CDR2 SQIVND, per germline (reference sequence). The V end was cut by 3 bases, the J end by 0 bases, with 14 bases between. The CDR3 nucleotides read TGTGCCAGTAGTATTGGGTGGGCAGGGCTGAACACTGAAGCTTTCTTT. Translating gives CASSIGWAGLNTEAFF.

The rearrangement uses TRBV11-2 and TRBJ1-2, with D tentatively TRBD1 (6 bases). Per germline, CDR1 SGHAT and CDR2 FQNNGV. V was pared by 5 bases and J by 7 bases, with 20 bases between. This CDR3 spans 15 amino acids. The chain's CDR3 is CASSPNTGIRVGYTF. As DNA, the CDR3 is TGTGCCAGCAGCCCTAACACAGGGATTCGTGTTGGCTACACCTTC.

This clone has just a few counts. This chain uses TRBV11-2 with TRBJ2-3, with TRBD1 matching over 7 bases. The CDR3 loop spans 17 amino acids. CDR1 SGHAT and CDR2 FQNNGV come from the germline V gene. J gave up 0 bases and V 7 bases, and 13 bases lay outside the gene matches. In nucleotides, the CDR3 is TGTGCCAGCACCCTCGGACAGGCCCGTTCTAGCACAGATACGCAGTATTTT. It yields the protein CASTLGQARSSTDTQYF.

V and J are TRBV6-7 and TRBJ2-5; tentative D call: TRBD2 (5 bases). TRBV6-7 is classed as an ORF, of uncertain function. With 5 bases removed from V and 5 bases from J, the gap between germline ends came to 24 bases. The CDR3 totals 17 residues. The CDR3 loop reads CASSDTHGIIVDETQYF. CDR3 sequence (DNA): TGTGCCAGCAGTGATACACACGGGATCATCGTCGACGAGACCCAGTACTTC.

J is TRBJ2-1 and V is TRBV2; 10 bases agree with TRBD2. V lost 10 bases and J lost 5; bases outside the gene matches: 5. The CDR3 has 13 amino acids. CDR1 is SNHLY, CDR2 FYNNEI, per germline. This CDR3 is CATRLAGNNEQFF. Written as DNA, the CDR3 is TGTGCCACCCGACTAGCGGGTAACAATGAGCAGTTCTTC.

The chain couples TRBV7-2 to TRBJ1-3; a weak D match, TRBD1 (5 bases). Germline CDR1 SGHTA, CDR2 FQGNSA. V gave up 2 bases and J gave up 0 bases, with 8 bases separating them. This CDR3 comprises 15 residues. CDR3 sequence reads: CASSLQGTSGNTIYF. The CDR3 DNA reads TGTGCCAGCAGCTTACAGGGCACCTCTGGAAACACCATATATTTT.

CDR3 in DNA: TGTGCCAGCAGCTTGACACCGAACATGAACACTGAAGCTTTCTTT. Translation gives CASSLTPNMNTEAFF. The chain carries TRBV7-3 and TRBJ1-1; D uncertain. V was trimmed by 3 bases and J by 0 bases, leaving 11 bases between them. CDR1 and CDR2 (germline): SGHTA, FQGTGA. The CDR3 is 15 residues long.

The rearrangement links TRBV12-5 to TRBJ1-2, with D unresolved. Germline CDR1 and CDR2: LGHNT and FRNRAP. Trimming stripped 7 bases from V and 1 base from J, with 7 bases between. The CDR3 sequence is 12 residues long. The CDR3: CASAGFNYGYTF. The CDR3 nucleotides read TGTGCTAGTGCGGGATTTAACTATGGCTACACCTTC. Full variable domain (outside the CDR3, taken from reference TRBV12-5 and TRBJ1-2): DARVTQTPRHKVTEMGQEVTMRCQPILGHNTVFWYRQTMMQGLELLAYFRNRAPLDDSGMPKDRFSAEMPDATLATLKIQPSEPRDSAVYFCASAGFNYGYTFGSGTRLTVV.

The chain has TRBV18 and TRBJ1-2, with a weak D call TRBD1 (5 bases). Germline V CDR1 and CDR2: KGHSH, LQKENI. The V and J ends lost 5 bases and 8 bases respectively, with 12 bases between them. The CDR3 length is 12 residues. The CDR3, as DNA: TGTGCCAGCTCATCTACAGGTGGAGGCTACACCTTC. It translates to CASSSTGGGYTF.

This chain uses TRBV6-1 with TRBJ2-5, with TRBD1 as a possible D gene (5 bases). The CDR3 length is 17 residues. V lost 2 bases, J lost 4 bases, and 20 bases lay in between. The germline gives CDR1 MNHNS, CDR2 SASEGT. CDR3 DNA sequence: TGTGCCAGCAGTGAAACCCCCGATTCGACAGCCCGAGAGACCCAGTACTTC. Translation: CASSETPDSTARETQYF.

The J gene is TRBJ1-1, the V gene TRBV28; D is possibly TRBD1 (6 bases). V was clipped by 6 bases and J by 5 bases, with 19 bases between them. Germline V gene data show CDR1 as MDHEN and CDR2 as SYDVKM. CDR3 length equals 15 residues. The CDR3 loop is CASSLAGAGKTEAFF. Written as DNA, the CDR3 is TGTGCCAGCAGCTTAGCGGGGGCCGGCAAAACTGAAGCTTTCTTT.

The chain's CDR3 is CASSDPRQNHHNEQFF. The CDR3 nucleotides are TGTGCCAGCAGCGACCCTCGACAGAATCACCACAATGAGCAGTTCTTC. The chain uses TRBV28 and TRBJ2-1, with D possibly matching TRBD1 (5 bases). V lost 6 bases to trimming and J lost 5 bases, with 20 bases between them. The CDR3 sequence is 16 residues long. Germline V gene sequence: CDR1 MDHEN, CDR2 SYDVKM. The full variable domain, rest sourced from reference TRBV28 and TRBJ2-1, is DVKVTQSSRYLVKRTGEKVFLECVQDMDHENMFWYRQDPGLGLRLIYFSYDVKMKEKGDIPEGYSVSREKKERFSLILESASTNQTSMYLCASSDPRQNHHNEQFFGPGTRLTVL.

The CDR3 here is CAIRAGAAYGYTF. In nucleotides, the CDR3 is TGTGCCATCCGGGCGGGGGCAGCCTATGGCTACACCTTC. The chain is built from TRBV10-3 and TRBJ1-2; tentative D call: TRBD1 (6 bases). The CDR3 has 13 residues. Germline CDR1 is ENHRY and CDR2 is SYGVKD. Trimming removed 8 bases from V and 4 bases from J, with 14 bases in between.

This clone is classed as medium-sized (0.01 to 0.1%). The CDR3 loop is CASSLGSTYEQYF. In nucleotides, the CDR3 is TGCGCCAGCAGCTTGGGTTCTACCTACGAGCAGTACTTC. The gene calls are TRBV5-1 and TRBJ2-7; D remains ambiguous. Per germline, CDR1 SGHRS and CDR2 YFSETQ. The CDR3 runs 13 residues. V gave up 0 bases and J gave up 2 bases, with 6 bases separating them.

The chain combines TRBV6-1 with TRBJ2-1; D is perhaps TRBD1 (5 bases). The V end lost 6 bases, the J end lost 10 bases, and 10 bases lay between the germline ends. The V gene's germline CDR1 is MNHNS and CDR2 SASEGT. The length of the CDR3 is 11 residues. The CDR3 bases are TGTGCCAGCAGCAGACAGCTAGAGCAGTTCTTC. It encodes CASSRQLEQFF.

This clone is large (0.1 to 1%) by share. The chain joins TRBV19 to TRBJ1-4; D is undetermined. V was cut by 3 bases and J by 8 bases, with 16 bases left in between. Germline CDR1 is LNHDA and CDR2 is SQIVND (reference sequence). The length of the CDR3 is 15 residues. CDR3 in DNA: TGTGCCAGTAGTATCACCATAGAGGAAGAGGAAAAACTGTTTTTT. Protein: CASSITIEEEEKLFF.

The V call is TRBV7-6, the J call TRBJ2-3, with 7 bases identical to TRBD2. Trimming at V came to 3 bases and at J to 4 bases, leaving 7 bases not matched to a gene. The CDR3 has 15 residues. CDR1 and CDR2 (germline): SGHVS, FNYEAQ. The CDR3 protein is CASSLTGREPDTQYF. Here the CDR3 DNA reads TGTGCCAGCAGCTTGACTGGGAGGGAGCCAGATACGCAGTATTTT.

The rearrangement uses TRBV30 and TRBJ1-5; D is ambiguous. Between the trimmed V and J ends, which lost 3 bases and 0 bases, there was a span of 3 bases. This CDR3 spans 12 amino acids. The germline CDR1 and CDR2 sequences are GTSNPN and SVGIG (reference sequence). The CDR3 DNA sequence: TGTGCCTGGAGCAGTAGCAATCAGCCCCAGCATTTT. Protein product: CAWSSSNQPQHF.

The rearrangement joins TRBV5-1 to TRBJ2-7; tentative D call: TRBD1 (7 bases). V was clipped by 0 bases and J by 5 bases, with 12 bases between them. The CDR3 consists of 14 residues. Germline CDR1 and CDR2: SGHRS and YFSETQ. The CDR3: CASSLDRGGDEQYF. In nucleotides, the CDR3 is TGCGCCAGCAGCTTGGACAGGGGAGGCGACGAGCAGTACTTC.

By share of the sample, this clone is large. The chain is built from TRBV29-1 and TRBJ1-3; D gene uncertain. Germline loops: CDR1 SQVTM, CDR2 ANQGSEA. Between the trimmed V and J ends, which lost 4 bases and 0 bases, there was a span of 10 bases. The CDR3 has 14 residues. The CDR3 DNA sequence: TGCAGCGTTGTTCTGTGGGCCTCTGGAAACACCATATATTTT. Its protein product is CSVVLWASGNTIYF.